This T cell receptor (beta chain) was found in a study of OX40 agonist ivuxolimab in advanced cancers. Blood draws occurred at baseline, cycle 4 day 1, and cycle 7 day 1. Produced via immunoSEQ multiplex PCR; TCRdb's table is partial and in-frame only. The data contain almost 85,000 clones, about 91% of them seen just once; the ten biggest clones take up less than 0.2%. V was cut by 5 bases and J by 4 bases, with 8 bases left in between. In germline, CDR1 is MDHEN, CDR2 SYDVKM. This CDR3 spans 12 amino acids. This receptor was taken from an adult with an advanced solid tumor such as melanoma, head and neck, liver or kidney cancer. The sample here was CD4+ or CD8+ T cells sorted from blood, taken in a trial of the OX40 agonist ivuxolimab. The gene calls are TRBV28 and TRBJ1-2; D gene ambiguous. This CDR3 is CASSENLYGYTF. The CDR3, as DNA: TGTGCCAGCAGTGAAAATCTCTATGGCTACACCTTC.